The source of this T cell receptor beta chain is a study of blood T cell repertoires in COVID-19. The CDR3 covers 13 residues. CDR1 is MNHEY and CDR2 is SMNVEV in the germline V gene (reference sequence). Deletions cut 5 bases from V and 6 bases from J, with 10 bases between. Only in-frame clones appear in the TCRdb table, and some are missing; sequencing was by immunoSEQ multiplex PCR. Of about 120,000 clones in the sample, about four fifths were seen once. The TCR originated in a man in his 60s with acute or convalescent COVID-19. The material sequenced was peripheral blood. This chain joins TRBV27 and TRBJ2-2; perhaps TRBD1 as D (6 bases). In DNA form, the CDR3 reads TGTGCCAGCAGTCTTAGGGGGTCCGGGGAGCTGTTTTTT. It encodes CASSLRGSGELFF.